A selection of T cell receptor beta chains follows, all from one sample in a study of T cells expressing NK-cell markers. One entry per CDR3 protein, without DNA, is what TCRdb gives after re-calling the 5' RACE reads. The sample has 500,000 to 700,000 distinct CDR3 sequences, and its top ten clones hold 3.5% to 4.5%. Sequenced input: blood T cells: a sorted CD56 or NKG2C T cell subset, CD4+ or CD8+ T cells, or bulk PBMC T cells (not recorded which). The receptor source for this set is a man aged 18 to 29 in good health. Each CDR3 is given with its conserved first and last residue. The order of the fields is CDR3 protein, V gene, J gene.

CASSQAGTGNFGSPLHF	TRBV4-1	TRBJ1-6
CSAVPGGGNTGELFF	TRBV29-1	TRBJ2-2
CASSEFGLGIYNEQFF	TRBV25-1	TRBJ2-1
CASSAGRGELFF	TRBV12-3/TRBV12-4	TRBJ2-2
CSATSGGRAGGELFF	TRBV20-1	TRBJ2-2
CASSLVVNYGYTF	TRBV12-3/TRBV12-4	TRBJ1-2
CASSPQGQLQETQYF	TRBV28	TRBJ2-5
CASSQDSSSPEQYF	TRBV4-2	TRBJ2-7
CSAEKEGVRTEAFF	TRBV20-1	TRBJ1-1
CASSLGSGGRQETQYF	TRBV12-3/TRBV12-4	TRBJ2-5
CASSFGQGNSPLHF	TRBV5-6	TRBJ1-6
CSAKTLAAYNEQFF	TRBV20-1	TRBJ2-1
CASSYLTGELFF	TRBV5-1	TRBJ2-2
CASSLGSGSPFGDEQFF	TRBV12-3/TRBV12-4	TRBJ2-1
CASYNRGSQETQYF	TRBV12-3/TRBV12-4	TRBJ2-5
CATSKIRTSATYEQYF	TRBV24-1	TRBJ2-7
CASSLGGSEKLFF	TRBV5-1	TRBJ1-4
CSARAGGTEAFF	TRBV20-1	TRBJ1-1
CASSLEAGSTDTQYF	TRBV7-9	TRBJ2-3
CASSFSPGGLAGSYNEQFF	TRBV12-3/TRBV12-4	TRBJ2-1
CASSRSLGNEQFF	TRBV4-3	TRBJ2-1
CASSAGGRHSYEQYF	TRBV3-1	TRBJ2-7
CSASIGMPYEQYF	TRBV20-1	TRBJ2-7
CASSPKDRGGNEKLFF	TRBV18	TRBJ1-4
CASSFEREGYEQFF	TRBV5-1	TRBJ2-1
CASSPRTSGTLGDTQYF	TRBV27	TRBJ2-3
CASSLAPGTSPLHF	TRBV12-3/TRBV12-4	TRBJ1-6
CASRDWNTEAFF	TRBV10-1	TRBJ1-1
CAISAAGGSSYNEQFF	TRBV10-3	TRBJ2-1
CASSPGTRRAYNEQFF	TRBV12-3/TRBV12-4	TRBJ2-1
CASSWGQGIDEQFF	TRBV7-9	TRBJ2-1
CSAPGVTGEKLFF	TRBV20-1	TRBJ1-4
CASSIGTGHNIQYF	TRBV7-9	TRBJ2-4
CASTDRGNSPLHF	TRBV7-9	TRBJ1-6
CSAREARTQYF	TRBV20-1	TRBJ2-5
CATSRGPTGNYGYTF	TRBV15	TRBJ1-2
CASSFVQGPSEQYF	TRBV7-2	TRBJ2-7
CASSLRGLAADEQFF	TRBV7-3	TRBJ2-1
CSVDKRLAATDTQYF	TRBV29-1	TRBJ2-3
CASSLGPGQGHGYTF	TRBV5-1	TRBJ1-2
CASSDPGQGTEQFF	TRBV6-4	TRBJ2-1
CASSRDRKGSPLHF	TRBV12-3/TRBV12-4	TRBJ1-6
CASSPRVPDEKLFF	TRBV11-2	TRBJ1-4
CASTKGTGSYNEQFF	TRBV5-1	TRBJ2-1
CASSPYGGLAGGIPYEQYF	TRBV18	TRBJ2-7
CASSQASGSSSEQFF	TRBV3-1	TRBJ2-1
CASSTGGQGANVLTF	TRBV5-1	TRBJ2-6
CSVFAGGGMETQYF	TRBV20-1	TRBJ2-5
CASSQEGVAGGPNRRFF	TRBV4-2	TRBJ2-1
CASSLEGWGHNSPLHF	TRBV7-8	TRBJ1-6
CSEGIRSGSNTEAFF	TRBV29-1	TRBJ1-1
CASAGYNEQFF	TRBV12-3/TRBV12-4	TRBJ2-1
CASSQDGTGYGYTF	TRBV4-2	TRBJ1-2
CASSVSTSGKRESDTQYF	TRBV12-3/TRBV12-4	TRBJ2-3
CSAPTLSGRAVTGELFF	TRBV20-1	TRBJ2-2
CASSYILAGGPDTQYF	TRBV6-2/TRBV6-3	TRBJ2-3
CAISEEGQGNYNEQFF	TRBV10-3	TRBJ2-1